The rows below give T cell receptor beta chains drawn from one sample of a study of technical replicates of blood from several donors. The assay was immunoSEQ multiplex PCR, and TCRdb's table has in-frame clones only and misses some. This table holds around 53,000 clones, around nine tenths found once. The sample consisted of PBMCs. These receptors were taken from a human donor in good health. Some clones in this sample may be carry-over from other donors' samples. CDR3s include the opening cysteine and the closing phenylalanine or tryptophan. The D gene is left open where the match is weak. A row's size may be missing; if present it is once, few, many or a size class.

abundance: NA; d_gene: NA; v_gene: TRBV7-6; j_gene: TRBJ2-1; CDR3aa: CASSLGGINEQFF; CDR3nt: TGTGCCAGCAGCTTGGGGGGTATCAATGAGCAGTTCTTC
abundance: NA; d_gene: TRBD1; v_gene: TRBV5-1; j_gene: TRBJ2-2; CDR3aa: CASSKTGGALSGGGELFF; CDR3nt: TGCGCCAGCAGCAAAACAGGGGGCGCGTTGTCGGGTGGCGGGGAGCTGTTTTTT
abundance: NA; d_gene: TRBD2; v_gene: TRBV7-6; j_gene: TRBJ2-5; CDR3aa: CASSRSLAGDTQETQYF; CDR3nt: TGTGCCAGCAGCCGCTCGTTAGCGGGGGACACACAAGAGACCCAGTACTTC
abundance: NA; d_gene: TRBD1; v_gene: TRBV10-3; j_gene: TRBJ1-3; CDR3aa: CAISGQGAGYGNTIYF; CDR3nt: TGTGCCATCAGTGGTCAGGGGGCAGGCTACGGAAACACCATATATTTT
abundance: NA; d_gene: TRBD2; v_gene: TRBV7-9; j_gene: TRBJ2-7; CDR3aa: CASSLELTSGEQYF; CDR3nt: TGTGCCAGCAGCTTAGAATTGACTAGCGGGGAGCAGTACTTC
abundance: NA; d_gene: NA; v_gene: TRBV19; j_gene: TRBJ1-5; CDR3aa: CASNPSGEGSNQPQHF; CDR3nt: TGTGCCAGTAATCCCTCTGGGGAGGGAAGCAATCAGCCCCAGCATTTT
abundance: NA; d_gene: TRBD1; v_gene: TRBV7-2; j_gene: TRBJ1-4; CDR3aa: CASSLGGQRVEKLFF; CDR3nt: TGTGCCAGCAGCTTAGGGGGACAGCGAGTTGAAAAACTGTTTTTT
abundance: NA; d_gene: NA; v_gene: TRBV5-6; j_gene: TRBJ1-6; CDR3aa: CASSYRRGNSPLHF; CDR3nt: TGTGCCAGCAGCTATCGACGGGGGAATTCACCCCTCCACTTT
abundance: NA; d_gene: NA; v_gene: TRBV10-3; j_gene: TRBJ1-2; CDR3aa: CAITGQSANYGYTF; CDR3nt: TGTGCCATCACCGGACAGTCGGCTAACTATGGCTACACCTTC
abundance: NA; d_gene: TRBD2; v_gene: TRBV18; j_gene: TRBJ2-7; CDR3aa: CASSLPTSGKHEQYF; CDR3nt: TGTGCCAGCTCATTACCGACTAGCGGAAAGCACGAGCAGTACTTC
abundance: NA; d_gene: NA; v_gene: TRBV7-2; j_gene: TRBJ2-3; CDR3aa: CASSFGFIADTQYF; CDR3nt: TGTGCCAGCAGCTTCGGTTTTATCGCAGATACGCAGTATTTT
abundance: NA; d_gene: NA; v_gene: TRBV4-3; j_gene: TRBJ1-1; CDR3aa: CASSRYRDLNTEAFF; CDR3nt: TGCGCCAGCAGCCGCTACAGGGACCTAAACACTGAAGCTTTCTTT
abundance: once; d_gene: NA; v_gene: TRBV11-2; j_gene: TRBJ2-6; CDR3aa: CASSPGTIFSGANVLTF; CDR3nt: TGTGCCAGCAGCCCCGGGACAATCTTCTCTGGGGCCAACGTCCTGACTTTC
abundance: NA; d_gene: TRBD1; v_gene: TRBV7-7; j_gene: TRBJ2-5; CDR3aa: CASSTGQGGQETQYF; CDR3nt: TGTGCCAGCAGCACGGGACAGGGGGGCCAAGAGACCCAGTACTTC
abundance: NA; d_gene: NA; v_gene: TRBV20-1; j_gene: TRBJ1-5; CDR3aa: CSASLDQSQHF; CDR3nt: TGCAGTGCTAGCCTTGATCAGTCCCAGCATTTT
abundance: NA; d_gene: TRBD1; v_gene: TRBV5-1; j_gene: TRBJ2-7; CDR3aa: CASSEQGASYEQYF; CDR3nt: TGCGCCAGCAGCGAACAGGGGGCAAGCTACGAGCAGTACTTC
abundance: NA; d_gene: TRBD1; v_gene: TRBV7-2; j_gene: TRBJ1-6; CDR3aa: CASSSQYLDRDSPLHF; CDR3nt: TGTGCCAGCAGCTCCCAATATCTTGACAGGGATTCACCCCTCCACTTT
abundance: NA; d_gene: NA; v_gene: TRBV7-9; j_gene: TRBJ1-1; CDR3aa: CASSLGQGIEAFF; CDR3nt: TGTGCCAGCAGCTTAGGGCAGGGGATTGAAGCTTTCTTT
abundance: NA; d_gene: TRBD1; v_gene: TRBV6-1; j_gene: TRBJ2-3; CDR3aa: CASRARDRDTDTQYF; CDR3nt: TGTGCCAGCAGAGCCCGGGACAGGGACACAGATACGCAGTATTTT
abundance: NA; d_gene: NA; v_gene: TRBV7-3; j_gene: TRBJ1-5; CDR3aa: CASAIQAGQPQHF; CDR3nt: TGTGCCAGCGCCATACAAGCAGGTCAGCCCCAGCATTTT
abundance: once; d_gene: TRBD1; v_gene: TRBV11-1; j_gene: TRBJ1-1; CDR3aa: CASSHGQGNTEAFF; CDR3nt: TGTGCCAGCAGCCACGGACAGGGAAACACTGAAGCTTTCTTT
abundance: NA; d_gene: TRBD1; v_gene: TRBV28; j_gene: TRBJ1-1; CDR3aa: CASSLGTGVNTEAFF; CDR3nt: TGTGCCAGCAGTTTAGGGACAGGGGTGAACACTGAAGCTTTCTTT
abundance: NA; d_gene: NA; v_gene: TRBV4-2; j_gene: TRBJ1-1; CDR3aa: CASSQTVRGTEAFF; CDR3nt: TGTGCCAGCAGCCAAACCGTCCGGGGCACTGAAGCTTTCTTT
abundance: NA; d_gene: TRBD1; v_gene: TRBV6-5; j_gene: TRBJ2-2; CDR3aa: CASKDRGLFSGELFF; CDR3nt: TGTGCCAGCAAAGACAGGGGGCTATTCAGCGGGGAGCTGTTTTTT
abundance: NA; d_gene: NA; v_gene: TRBV7-3; j_gene: TRBJ1-2; CDR3aa: CASSLSGREGYTF; CDR3nt: TGTGCCAGCAGCTTATCCGGCAGGGAAGGCTACACCTTC
abundance: NA; d_gene: TRBD1; v_gene: TRBV18; j_gene: TRBJ1-1; CDR3aa: CASSPGTGRLDTEAFF; CDR3nt: TGTGCCAGCTCACCGGGGACAGGGAGGTTGGACACTGAAGCTTTCTTT
abundance: NA; d_gene: NA; v_gene: TRBV7-9; j_gene: TRBJ2-1; CDR3aa: CASSHPGGNEQFF; CDR3nt: TGTGCCAGCAGCCACCCCGGGGGCAATGAGCAGTTCTTC
abundance: NA; d_gene: TRBD2; v_gene: TRBV7-9; j_gene: TRBJ2-7; CDR3aa: CASSFEIAGGDEQYF; CDR3nt: TGTGCCAGCAGCTTTGAGATAGCGGGAGGAGACGAGCAGTACTTC
abundance: NA; d_gene: TRBD2; v_gene: TRBV5-4; j_gene: TRBJ2-3; CDR3aa: CASSLDERGGPTQYF; CDR3nt: TGTGCCAGCAGCTTGGATGAGCGGGGGGGCCCAACGCAGTATTTT
abundance: NA; d_gene: NA; v_gene: TRBV30; j_gene: TRBJ1-5; CDR3aa: CAWAGNYNQPQHF; CDR3nt: TGTGCCTGGGCCGGGAACTACAATCAGCCCCAGCATTTT
abundance: NA; d_gene: NA; v_gene: TRBV5-1; j_gene: TRBJ2-7; CDR3aa: CASSLAGTTIYEQYF; CDR3nt: TGCGCCAGCAGCTTGGCAGGGACAACAATCTACGAGCAGTACTTC
abundance: NA; d_gene: NA; v_gene: TRBV12-2; j_gene: TRBJ2-1; CDR3aa: CASRSGTSGFGEQFF; CDR3nt: TGTGCAAGTCGCTCCGGGACTAGCGGTTTCGGTGAGCAGTTCTTC
abundance: NA; d_gene: NA; v_gene: TRBV7-9; j_gene: TRBJ1-3; CDR3aa: CASSSSGQGNTIYF; CDR3nt: TGTGCCAGCAGTTCATCCGGACAGGGAAACACCATATATTTT
abundance: NA; d_gene: NA; v_gene: TRBV5-4; j_gene: TRBJ2-3; CDR3aa: CASSPLRTQNPSTDTQYF; CDR3nt: TGTGCCAGCAGCCCACTCAGGACACAGAACCCTAGCACAGATACGCAGTATTTT
abundance: medium-sized; d_gene: TRBD2; v_gene: TRBV5-1; j_gene: TRBJ2-1; CDR3aa: CASSSSGGYNEQFF; CDR3nt: TGCGCCAGCAGCTCTAGCGGGGGGTACAATGAGCAGTTCTTC
abundance: NA; d_gene: TRBD1; v_gene: TRBV11-2; j_gene: TRBJ1-6; CDR3aa: CASRTGGAVGNSPLHF; CDR3nt: TGTGCCAGCAGGACAGGGGGCGCGGTAGGGAATTCACCCCTCCACTTT
abundance: NA; d_gene: TRBD2; v_gene: TRBV5-1; j_gene: TRBJ2-3; CDR3aa: CASSLGLAGMKDTQYF; CDR3nt: TGCGCCAGCAGCTTGGGACTAGCGGGTATGAAGGATACGCAGTATTTT
abundance: NA; d_gene: NA; v_gene: TRBV11-2; j_gene: TRBJ1-5; CDR3aa: CASSLDSGLSNQPQHF; CDR3nt: TGTGCCAGCAGCTTAGATTCAGGGCTTAGCAATCAGCCCCAGCATTTT
abundance: NA; d_gene: NA; v_gene: TRBV2; j_gene: TRBJ1-2; CDR3aa: CASSYDRNFLYGYTF; CDR3nt: TGTGCCAGCAGTTACGATAGAAACTTTCTCTATGGCTACACCTTC
abundance: NA; d_gene: TRBD1; v_gene: TRBV6-6; j_gene: TRBJ1-6; CDR3aa: CAAGTGYSPLHF; CDR3nt: TGTGCCGCCGGGACAGGGTATTCACCCCTCCACTTT
abundance: NA; d_gene: NA; v_gene: TRBV5-1; j_gene: TRBJ2-3; CDR3aa: CASSFRGNANPGGTDTQYF; CDR3nt: TGCGCCAGCAGCTTCAGGGGGAACGCGAACCCGGGAGGGACAGATACGCAGTATTTT
abundance: NA; d_gene: TRBD1; v_gene: TRBV18; j_gene: TRBJ1-5; CDR3aa: CASSPQGASNQPQHF; CDR3nt: TGTGCCAGCTCACCACAGGGGGCGAGCAATCAGCCCCAGCATTTT
abundance: NA; d_gene: NA; v_gene: TRBV19; j_gene: TRBJ2-7; CDR3aa: CASIVNRHRVDSYEQYF; CDR3nt: TGTGCCAGTATAGTTAATAGGCACAGGGTAGACTCCTACGAGCAGTACTTC
abundance: NA; d_gene: TRBD2; v_gene: TRBV7-9; j_gene: TRBJ2-3; CDR3aa: CASSGGGGTQYF; CDR3nt: TGTGCCAGCAGCGGCGGGGGTGGTACGCAGTATTTT
abundance: NA; d_gene: TRBD1; v_gene: TRBV2; j_gene: TRBJ2-7; CDR3aa: CASSETPQGSSYEQYF; CDR3nt: TGTGCCAGCAGTGAAACCCCACAGGGGAGCTCCTACGAGCAGTACTTC
abundance: NA; d_gene: TRBD1; v_gene: TRBV7-2; j_gene: TRBJ1-2; CDR3aa: CASSLGQRDGYTF; CDR3nt: TGTGCCAGCAGCTTGGGACAGAGAGATGGCTACACCTTC
abundance: NA; d_gene: NA; v_gene: TRBV10-3; j_gene: TRBJ2-1; CDR3aa: CAISEVGEQFF; CDR3nt: TGTGCCATCAGTGAAGTCGGTGAGCAGTTCTTC
abundance: once; d_gene: NA; v_gene: TRBV14; j_gene: TRBJ1-1; CDR3aa: CASSHSSLTQAFF; CDR3nt: TGTGCCAGCAGCCATTCGTCCCTAACCCAAGCTTTCTTT
abundance: NA; d_gene: NA; v_gene: TRBV15; j_gene: TRBJ2-7; CDR3aa: CATSFAGSSYEQYF; CDR3nt: TGTGCCACCAGCTTTGCGGGGTCCTCCTACGAGCAGTACTTC
abundance: NA; d_gene: NA; v_gene: TRBV9; j_gene: TRBJ1-1; CDR3aa: CASSEHLSESGQAFF; CDR3nt: TGTGCCAGCAGCGAACATCTTTCAGAATCTGGGCAAGCTTTCTTT
abundance: NA; d_gene: NA; v_gene: TRBV5-4; j_gene: TRBJ2-7; CDR3aa: CASSSNVGETGSEQYF; CDR3nt: TGTGCCAGCAGCTCTAACGTGGGAGAGACTGGCTCCGAGCAGTACTTC
abundance: NA; d_gene: NA; v_gene: TRBV9; j_gene: TRBJ2-1; CDR3aa: CASSVEGRDLGEQFF; CDR3nt: TGTGCCAGCAGCGTAGAGGGCAGGGATTTAGGTGAGCAGTTCTTC
abundance: NA; d_gene: TRBD2; v_gene: TRBV29-1; j_gene: TRBJ2-5; CDR3aa: CSVEGEGYETQYF; CDR3nt: TGCAGCGTTGAAGGGGAGGGGTACGAGACCCAGTACTTC